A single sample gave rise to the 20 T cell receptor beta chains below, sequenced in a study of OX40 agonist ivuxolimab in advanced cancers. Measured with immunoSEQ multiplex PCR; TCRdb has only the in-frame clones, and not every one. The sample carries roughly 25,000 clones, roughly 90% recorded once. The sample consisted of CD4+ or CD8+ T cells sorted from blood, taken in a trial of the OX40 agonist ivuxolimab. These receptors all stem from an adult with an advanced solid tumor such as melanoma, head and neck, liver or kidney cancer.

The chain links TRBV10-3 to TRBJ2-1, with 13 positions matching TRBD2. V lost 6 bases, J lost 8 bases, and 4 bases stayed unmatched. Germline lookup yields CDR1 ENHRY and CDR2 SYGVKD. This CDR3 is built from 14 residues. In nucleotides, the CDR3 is TGTGCCATCAGGACTAGCGGGGGGAGGGATGAGCAGTTCTTC. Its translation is CAIRTSGGRDEQFF.

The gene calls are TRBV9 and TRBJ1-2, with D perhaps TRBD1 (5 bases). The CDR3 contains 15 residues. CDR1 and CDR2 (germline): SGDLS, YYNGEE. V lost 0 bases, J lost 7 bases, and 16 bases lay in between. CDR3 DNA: TGTGCCAGCAGCGTAGGGGACGATCCCCGGGGTGGCTACACCTTC. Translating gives CASSVGDDPRGGYTF.

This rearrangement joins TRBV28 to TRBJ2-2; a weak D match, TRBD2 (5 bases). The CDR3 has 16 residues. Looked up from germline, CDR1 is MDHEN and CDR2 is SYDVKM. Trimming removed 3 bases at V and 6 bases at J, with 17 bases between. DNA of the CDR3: TGTGCCAGCAGTTTTTTGTCTAGCAGGTTTTCCGGGGAGCTGTTTTTT. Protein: CASSFLSSRFSGELFF.

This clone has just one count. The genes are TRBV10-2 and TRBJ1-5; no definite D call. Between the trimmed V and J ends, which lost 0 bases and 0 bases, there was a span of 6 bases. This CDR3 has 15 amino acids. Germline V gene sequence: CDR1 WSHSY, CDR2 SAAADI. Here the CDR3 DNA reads TGCGCCAGCAGTGAGTCGGTTTTTAGCAATCAGCCCCAGCATTTT. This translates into CASSESVFSNQPQHF.

The CDR3 DNA follows: TGTGCCAGCAGTGCTTCCGATTCTGGAAACACCATATATTTT. This sequence encodes CASSASDSGNTIYF. V is TRBV2 and J is TRBJ1-3, with no clear D. Looked up from germline, CDR1 is SNHLY and CDR2 is FYNNEI. V was trimmed by 4 bases and J by 1 base, leaving 8 bases between them. The length of the CDR3 is 14 residues.

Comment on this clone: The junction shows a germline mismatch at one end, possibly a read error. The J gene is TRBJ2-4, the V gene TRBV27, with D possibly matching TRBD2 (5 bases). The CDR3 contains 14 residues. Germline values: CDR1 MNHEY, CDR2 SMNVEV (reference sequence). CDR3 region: CASSALLAKDIQYF. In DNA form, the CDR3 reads TGTGCCAGCAGTGCATTGCTAGCCAAAGACATTCAGTACTTC.

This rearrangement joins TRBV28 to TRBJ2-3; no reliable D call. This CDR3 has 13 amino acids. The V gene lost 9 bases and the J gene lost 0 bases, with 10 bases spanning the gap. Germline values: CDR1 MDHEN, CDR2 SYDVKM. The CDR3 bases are TGTGCCAGTGAGTGGGAAAGCACAGATACGCAGTATTTT. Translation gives CASEWESTDTQYF.

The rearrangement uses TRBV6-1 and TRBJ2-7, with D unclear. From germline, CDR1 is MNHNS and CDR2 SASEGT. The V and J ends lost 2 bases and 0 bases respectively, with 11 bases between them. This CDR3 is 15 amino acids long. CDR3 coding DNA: TGTGCCAGCAGTGAACGCCGCATTTTCTCCTACGAGCAGTACTTC. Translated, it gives CASSERRIFSYEQYF.

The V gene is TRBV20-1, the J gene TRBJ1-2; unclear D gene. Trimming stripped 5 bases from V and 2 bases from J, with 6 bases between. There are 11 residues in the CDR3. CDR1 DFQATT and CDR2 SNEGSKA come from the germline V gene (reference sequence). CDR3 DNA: TGCAGTGCTGGGAAGAACTATGGCTACACCTTC. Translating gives CSAGKNYGYTF.

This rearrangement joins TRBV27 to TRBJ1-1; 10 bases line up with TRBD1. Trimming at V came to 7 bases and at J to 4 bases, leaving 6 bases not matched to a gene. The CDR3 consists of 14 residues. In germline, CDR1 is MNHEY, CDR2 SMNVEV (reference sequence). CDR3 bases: TGTGCCAGCAAGACCAGGACAGGGGGCACTGAAGCTTTCTTT. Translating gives CASKTRTGGTEAFF.

CDR3 bases: TGTGCCAGCAGCCGTTCCGGGACAGGGGAGCCGGAGCCCCAGCATTTT. Translation: CASSRSGTGEPEPQHF. The chain recombines TRBV7-9 with TRBJ1-5, with 10 bases aligning to TRBD1. V lost 5 bases to trimming and J lost 8 bases; unmatched junction nucleotides: 12. There are 16 residues in the CDR3. Germline V CDR1 and CDR2: SEHNR, FQNEAQ (reference sequence).

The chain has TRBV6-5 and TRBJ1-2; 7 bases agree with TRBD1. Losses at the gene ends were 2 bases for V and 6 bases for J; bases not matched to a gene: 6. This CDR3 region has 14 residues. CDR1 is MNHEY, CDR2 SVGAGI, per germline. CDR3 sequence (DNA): TGTGCCAGCAGTTACGGGGTCAGGGGGGATGGCTACACCTTC. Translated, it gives CASSYGVRGDGYTF.

CDR3 residues: CASRQGGDEQYF. CDR3 DNA: TGTGCCAGTCGCCAGGGTGGGGACGAGCAGTACTTC. The rearrangement links TRBV7-9 to TRBJ2-7; a weak D match, TRBD1 (5 bases). This CDR3 is built from 12 residues. The V end was cut by 9 bases, the J end by 5 bases, with 14 bases between. CDR1 and CDR2 from the germline V gene are SEHNR and FQNEAQ (reference sequence).

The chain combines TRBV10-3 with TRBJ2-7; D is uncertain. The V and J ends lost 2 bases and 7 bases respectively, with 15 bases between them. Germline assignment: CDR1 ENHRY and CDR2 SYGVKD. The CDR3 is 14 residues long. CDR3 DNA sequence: TGTGCCATCAGTGAGACACCTATGTCTCGGGAGCAGTACTTC. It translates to CAISETPMSREQYF.

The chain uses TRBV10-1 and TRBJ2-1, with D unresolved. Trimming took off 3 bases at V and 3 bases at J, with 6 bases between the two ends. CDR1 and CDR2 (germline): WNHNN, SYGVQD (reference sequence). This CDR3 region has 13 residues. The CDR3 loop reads CASSETVYNEQFF. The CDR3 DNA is TGCGCCAGCAGTGAAACCGTCTACAATGAGCAGTTCTTC.

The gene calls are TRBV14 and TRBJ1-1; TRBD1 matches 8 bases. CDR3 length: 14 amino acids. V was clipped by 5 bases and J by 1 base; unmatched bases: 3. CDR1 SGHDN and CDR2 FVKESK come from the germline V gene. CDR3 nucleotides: TGTGCCAGCAGCAGGACAGGGTCGAACACTGAAGCTTTCTTT. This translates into CASSRTGSNTEAFF.

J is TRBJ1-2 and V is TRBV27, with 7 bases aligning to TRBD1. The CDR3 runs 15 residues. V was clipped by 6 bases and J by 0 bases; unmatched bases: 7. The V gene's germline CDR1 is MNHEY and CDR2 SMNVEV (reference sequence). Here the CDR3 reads CASSLTGPANYGYTF. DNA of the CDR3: TGTGCCAGCAGCTTGACAGGGCCAGCTAACTATGGCTACACCTTC.

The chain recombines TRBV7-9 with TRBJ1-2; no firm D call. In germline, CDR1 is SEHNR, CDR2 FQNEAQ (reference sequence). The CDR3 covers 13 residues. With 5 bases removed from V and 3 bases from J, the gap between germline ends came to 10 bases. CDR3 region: CASSGRVDYGYTF. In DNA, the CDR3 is TGTGCCAGCAGCGGCCGGGTCGACTATGGCTACACCTTC.

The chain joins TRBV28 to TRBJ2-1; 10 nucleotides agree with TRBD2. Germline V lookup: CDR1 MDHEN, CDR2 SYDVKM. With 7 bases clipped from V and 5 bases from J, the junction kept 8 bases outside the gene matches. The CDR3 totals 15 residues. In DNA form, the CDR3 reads TGTGCCAGCACCTTGACCGGGACTAGCGACAATGAGCAGTTCTTC. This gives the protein CASTLTGTSDNEQFF. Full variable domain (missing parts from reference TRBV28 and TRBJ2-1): DVKVTQSSRYLVKRTGEKVFLECVQDMDHENMFWYRQDPGLGLRLIYFSYDVKMKEKGDIPEGYSVSREKKERFSLILESASTNQTSMYLCASTLTGTSDNEQFFGPGTRLTVL.

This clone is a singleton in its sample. The CDR3 DNA follows: TGTGCCAGCAGTTACTCGCCTAGACCCCCGGCCTACGAGCAGTACTTC. Protein sequence: CASSYSPRPPAYEQYF. The chain recombines TRBV6-5 with TRBJ2-7; no clear D. Germline assignment: CDR1 MNHEY and CDR2 SVGAGI. The CDR3 covers 16 residues. Trimming removed 0 bases at V and 2 bases at J, with 14 bases between.